This TCR beta chain is from a study of shared T cell receptors in the human thymus. There are 13 residues in the CDR3. In germline, CDR1 is GTSNPN, CDR2 SVGIG (reference sequence). V lost 5 bases, J lost 2 bases, and 10 bases lay in between. This clone was detected only once. Sequencing was performed with immunoSEQ multiplex PCR; in TCRdb, only in-frame clones are kept and a portion is missing. The data hold 640,000 or so clones, with more than 70% observed a single time. Another study also made use of these data, one on human thymus T cells. That work contributes: Thymus specimens were resections from corrective heart surgery. Related research reported highly overlapping thymic repertoires among unrelated individuals.

Sequencing was done on a sample of thymocytes. The TCR sequence derives from a boy in the first two years of life with a congenital heart defect. The rearrangement uses TRBV30 and TRBJ2-1, with D possibly being TRBD1 (6 bases). CDR3 DNA sequence: TGTGCCTGGGGACAGCCACCCTACAATGAGCAGTTCTTC. Protein: CAWGQPPYNEQFF.